This T cell receptor beta chain was observed in a study of cytotoxic CD8 clonotypes in ibrutinib-treated CLL. Study-wide context: The authors obtained response samples at a median of about 11 months of treatment, range 6 to 36.

Germline V gene data show CDR1 as SQVTM and CDR2 as ANQGSEA. V was pared by 4 bases and J by 0 bases, with 10 bases between. The CDR3 runs 14 residues. This clone came up once. Sequencing was performed with immunoSEQ multiplex PCR; in TCRdb, only in-frame clones are kept and a portion is missing. The repertoire holds about 25,000 clones, under 85% seen once, with 9% in the top ten. The V gene is TRBV29-1, the J gene TRBJ2-1, with D uncertain. The receptor was isolated from a human donor with chronic lymphocytic leukemia. The specimen comprised PBMCs, sampled before ibrutinib treatment. As DNA, the CDR3 is TGCAGCGTTGTTAGCCGGAGCTCCTACAATGAGCAGTTCTTC. It yields the protein CSVVSRSSYNEQFF.